This T cell receptor beta chain is from a study of T cells after yellow fever vaccination (dated by TCRdb to 2018 to 2020). At the level of the whole study: Libraries from fractions with low cell numbers were prepared with the SMART-Seq v4 Ultra Low Input RNA kit. To track T-cell clones before and after primary and booster YFV17D yellow fever vaccination, bulk TCR alpha and beta repertoires were sequenced longitudinally. Two healthy male donors, one aged 18 to 29 and one aged 30 to 40 years, were included in the cohort. Blood was collected at multiple timepoints before and after primary and secondary immunization, and bulk PBMC replicates and cell subsets were isolated.

The treatment or condition tag for this specimen amounts to: live attenuated yellow fever vaccine strain. Two biological replicates of bulk PBMCs were collected at each blood-draw timepoint. A standard Ficoll-Paque protocol was used to isolate PBMCs from peripheral blood. TriZol was used to extract RNA from bulk PBMCs, CD4 and CD8 fractions, and dextramer-positive and dextramer-negative fractions. TCR cDNA was synthesized by 5'RACE template switching, through which a universal primer site and unique molecular identifiers were introduced. Priming of cDNA synthesis was performed from both the TCR alpha and TCR beta constant segments. Library amplification involved two PCR steps, and the second step added sample barcodes and sequencing adapters. Sequencing of libraries was performed on Illumina HiSeq 2500 (2x100 bp) or NovaSeq (2x150 bp). As for the original processing: MIGEC was used to demultiplex reads and collapse the reads into UMI consensus sequences, and MiXCR was used for V(D)J alignment. Using edgeR on replicate PBMC samples, clonotypes were called vaccine-responding if FDR was below 0.01 and the log2 fold change was above 5 up to day 15. CD4 or CD8 identity was assigned to each bulk clonotype according to whether the clonotype was present at higher abundance in the sequenced CD4 repertoire or the sequenced CD8 repertoire. Through fastp at Q25 and MiXCR, TCRdb rebuilt clones from the public reads, retaining in-frame beta chains. Here each entry gathers all rows of one CDR3 protein and keeps the most common genes and DNA. The V and J calls come from TCRdb's annotation, not from the publication. The sample table contains approximately 350,000 distinct CDR3 sequences; only one count was recorded for roughly 12% of them. The leading ten clones occupy roughly 18% of the sample.

The investigation overall reported the following: After the booster, most of the clones that had expanded following primary vaccination were detected again (96% of CD4 and roughly 90% of CD8), which suggests that memory was broadly maintained. A small share of clonotypes occurred in both CD4 and CD8 compartments, likely arising from convergent recombination. Because the study included only two donors, the extent to which the findings can be generalized is limited. Computational filtering was required because FACS-sorted repertoires could contain abundant contaminating clonotypes from the bulk population. Compared with the primary T-cell response, the secondary T-cell response was faster but weaker, reaching its peak on day 5 rather than on day 15.

CDR1 MNHEY and CDR2 SVGAGI were looked up in the germline V gene. The CDR3 runs 17 residues from the cysteine to the phenylalanine. Only the CDR3 DNA stays, 51 bases, in frame from base 1. Here V drops 0 bases and J drops 6 bases, and the junction holds 8 bases not matched to any gene. In the case of this clonotype: The antigen it recognizes is unknown. Qualities for individual bases were not recorded, and no much larger clone is one base off.

The chain uses TRBV6-5 and TRBJ2-2; 9 of the junction bases match TRBD2. Sequences were derived from PBMCs, sampled on the day of the first yellow fever vaccination. The receptor's source is a man aged 18 to 30 who received the YFV17D yellow fever vaccine. The DNA is as follows: TGTGCCAGCAGTTACTCATGGACTAGCGCGGTCCCCGGGGAGCTGTTTTTT. The encoded protein is CASSYSWTSAVPGELFF.